These T cell receptor beta chains were read from a single sample in a study of blood T cell repertoires in COVID-19. Sequenced by immunoSEQ multiplex PCR; TCRdb stores in-frame clones only, minus some. The sample shows around 120,000 clones, about 90% of them seen only once. Sequencing was performed on peripheral blood. These receptors were obtained from a woman in her 70s with acute or convalescent COVID-19. CDR3s include the opening cysteine and the closing phenylalanine or tryptophan. Each record gives: V gene, D gene, clone size, J gene, CDR3 protein, CDR3 DNA. A D gene is named only where the DNA matches it firmly. Rows give clone size only sometimes, using once, few, many, or a class for an expanded clone.

TRBV19	NA	once	TRBJ2-2	CASRAVNTGELFF	TGTGCCAGTCGAGCTGTAAACACCGGGGAGCTGTTTTTT
TRBV11-2	NA	NA	TRBJ1-4	CASSPRGDSNEKLFF	TGTGCCAGCAGTCCTCGTGGGGACTCCAATGAAAAACTGTTTTTT
TRBV5-8	NA	NA	TRBJ1-2	CASSLHRQTNGYTF	TGTGCCAGCAGCTTGCACCGACAGACGAATGGCTACACCTTC
TRBV6-5	TRBD1	NA	TRBJ1-2	CASRRTGENYGYTF	TGTGCCAGCAGGAGGACAGGGGAGAACTATGGCTACACCTTC
TRBV2	TRBD1	once	TRBJ1-5	CASRGDREYQPQHF	TGTGCCAGCAGGGGCGACAGGGAATATCAGCCCCAGCATTTT
TRBV5-1	TRBD1	few	TRBJ1-6	CASSLGTGSESPLHF	TGCGCCAGCAGCTTGGGGACAGGGTCGGAATCACCCCTCCACTTT
TRBV2	NA	NA	TRBJ1-1	CASSEAPLTEAFF	TGTGCCAGCAGTGAAGCCCCTTTGACTGAAGCTTTCTTT
TRBV19	TRBD1	NA	TRBJ1-3	CASEGTAGNTIYF	TGTGCCAGTGAGGGGACAGCTGGAAACACCATATATTTT
TRBV20-1	NA	NA	TRBJ2-3	CSASGLSLTTLTPSTDTQYF	TGCAGTGCTAGTGGGTTGTCTCTTACTACACTTACTCCTAGCACAGATACGCAGTATTTT
TRBV7-6	NA	NA	TRBJ2-7	CASSLAPGFSYEQYF	TGTGCCAGCAGCTTAGCGCCGGGTTTCAGCTACGAGCAGTACTTC
TRBV5-1	TRBD1	NA	TRBJ2-2	CASSSLQGRGTGELFF	TGCGCCAGCAGCTCCCTACAGGGGCGAGGTACCGGGGAGCTGTTTTTT